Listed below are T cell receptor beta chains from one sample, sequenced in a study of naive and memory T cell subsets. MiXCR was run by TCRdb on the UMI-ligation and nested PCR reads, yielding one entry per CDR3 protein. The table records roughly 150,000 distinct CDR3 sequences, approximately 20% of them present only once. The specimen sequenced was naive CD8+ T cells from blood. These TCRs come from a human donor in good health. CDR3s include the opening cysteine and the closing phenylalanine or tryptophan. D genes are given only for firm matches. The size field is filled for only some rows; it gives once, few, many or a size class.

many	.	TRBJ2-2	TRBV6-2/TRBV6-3	CASSYPGELFF	TGTGCCAGCAGTTATCCCGGGGAGCTGTTTTTT
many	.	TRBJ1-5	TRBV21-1	CASSKVYRGDRDQPQHF	TGTGCCAGCAGCAAAGTATATCGGGGGGATAGAGATCAGCCCCAGCATTTT
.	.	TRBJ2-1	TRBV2	CASLESGEQFF	TGTGCCAGTCTTGAGTCGGGGGAGCAGTTCTTC
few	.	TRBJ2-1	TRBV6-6	CASSYVPHEQFF	TGTGCCAGCAGTTACGTCCCTCATGAGCAGTTCTTC
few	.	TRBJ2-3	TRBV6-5	CASSLRLDRSGDTQYF	TGTGCCAGCAGTCTAAGATTGGACCGCTCGGGAGATACGCAGTATTTT
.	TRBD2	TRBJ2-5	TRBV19	CASSTWTSGIPETQYF	TGTGCCAGTAGTACCTGGACTAGCGGGATTCCCGAGACCCAGTACTTC
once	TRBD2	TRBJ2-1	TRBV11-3	CASSLDGLADRNEQFF	TGTGCCAGCAGCTTAGATGGGCTAGCGGACCGAAATGAGCAGTTCTTC
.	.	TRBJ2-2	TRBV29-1	CSVERGSNTGELFF	TGCAGCGTTGAACGGGGATCGAACACCGGGGAGCTGTTTTTT
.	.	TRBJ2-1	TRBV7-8	CASSLDSYGNNEQFF	TGTGCCAGCAGCTTAGATTCCTATGGGAACAATGAGCAGTTCTTC
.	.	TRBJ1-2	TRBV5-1	CASSPVGVDGYTF	TGCGCCAGCAGCCCTGTAGGTGTTGATGGCTACACCTTC
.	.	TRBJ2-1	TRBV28	CASSFEGDNEQFF	TGTGCCAGCAGTTTCGAGGGCGACAATGAGCAGTTCTTC
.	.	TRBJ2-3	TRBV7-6	CASSLGQVVDTQYF	TGTGCCAGCAGCTTAGGACAGGTTGTGGATACGCAGTATTTT
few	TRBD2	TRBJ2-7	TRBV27	CASASGTYEQYF	TGTGCCAGCGCTAGCGGGACCTACGAGCAGTACTTC
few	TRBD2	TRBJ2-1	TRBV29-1	CSPWGLAEYNEQFF	TGCAGCCCGTGGGGACTAGCGGAATACAATGAGCAGTTCTTC
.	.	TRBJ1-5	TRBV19	CASSASSYQPQHF	TGTGCCAGTAGTGCTTCCTCCTATCAGCCCCAGCATTTT
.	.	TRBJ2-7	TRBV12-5	CASAKELLAYEQYF	TGTGCTAGTGCCAAGGAACTCCTGGCCTACGAGCAGTACTTC
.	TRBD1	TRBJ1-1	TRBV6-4	CASSERGQGAGTEAFF	TGTGCCAGCAGTGAACGGGGACAGGGGGCCGGCACTGAAGCTTTCTTT
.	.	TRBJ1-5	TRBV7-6	CASSLGPDSNQPQHF	TGTGCCAGCAGCTTAGGGCCAGATAGCAATCAGCCCCAGCATTTT
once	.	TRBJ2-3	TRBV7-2	CASSLMTTDTQYF	TGTGCCAGCAGCTTAATGACCACAGATACGCAGTATTTT
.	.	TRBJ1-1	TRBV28	CASSGFFVGDSDAEAFF	TGTGCCAGCAGTGGGTTTTTCGTCGGGGATTCGGACGCTGAAGCTTTCTTT
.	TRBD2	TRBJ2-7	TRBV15	CATSAASGRSYEQYF	TGTGCCACCAGCGCGGCTAGCGGGCGCTCCTACGAGCAGTACTTC
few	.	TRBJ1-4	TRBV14	CASRSQGQEKLFF	TGTGCCAGCAGAAGTCAGGGGCAGGAAAAACTGTTTTTT
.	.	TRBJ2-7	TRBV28	CASSFIGIEQYF	TGTGCCAGCAGTTTCATTGGGATCGAGCAGTACTTC
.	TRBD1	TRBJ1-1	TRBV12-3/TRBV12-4	CASSSTGGGTEAFF	TGTGCCAGCAGTTCGACAGGGGGCGGAACTGAAGCTTTCTTT
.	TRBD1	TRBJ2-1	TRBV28	CASSPDRGVYNEQFF	TGTGCCAGCAGTCCAGACAGGGGGGTCTACAATGAGCAGTTCTTC
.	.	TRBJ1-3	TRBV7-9	CASSSSRFIENTIYF	TGTGCCAGCAGCTCCTCGAGGTTTATAGAAAACACCATATATTTT
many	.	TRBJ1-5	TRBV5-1	CASSFQPQHF	TGCGCCAGCAGCTTTCAGCCCCAGCATTTT
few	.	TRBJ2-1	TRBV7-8	CASNHRVAVNEQFF	TGTGCCAGCAACCACAGGGTAGCGGTCAATGAGCAGTTCTTC
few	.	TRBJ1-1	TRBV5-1	CASSFREGSNTEAFF	TGCGCCAGCAGCTTTAGGGAGGGATCGAACACTGAAGCTTTCTTT
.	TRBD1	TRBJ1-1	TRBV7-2	CASSLAGQGATEAFF	TGTGCCAGCAGCTTAGCGGGACAGGGAGCCACTGAAGCTTTCTTT
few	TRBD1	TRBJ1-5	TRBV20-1	CSAYPGQGVSSNQPQHF	TGCAGTGCTTACCCGGGACAGGGGGTTTCTAGCAATCAGCCCCAGCATTTT
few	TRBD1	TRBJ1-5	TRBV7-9	CASSLTDREGQPQHF	TGTGCCAGCAGCTTAACGGACAGGGAGGGACAGCCCCAGCATTTT
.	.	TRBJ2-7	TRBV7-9	CASSFQDSYEQYF	TGTGCCAGCAGCTTTCAGGACTCCTACGAGCAGTACTTC
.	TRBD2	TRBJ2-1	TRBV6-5	CASSYDGLGVGEQFF	TGTGCCAGCAGTTACGACGGACTAGGGGTCGGGGAGCAGTTCTTC
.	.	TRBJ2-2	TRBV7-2	CASSLAPPNTGELFF	TGTGCCAGCAGCCTAGCCCCCCCAAACACCGGGGAGCTGTTTTTT
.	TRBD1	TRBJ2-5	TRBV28	CASSTPRDSYYQETQYF	TGTGCCAGCAGCACCCCTCGGGACAGTTACTACCAAGAGACCCAGTACTTC
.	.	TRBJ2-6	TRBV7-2	CASSLSLVYYSGANVLTF	TGTGCCAGCAGCTTAAGTCTTGTGTATTACTCTGGGGCCAACGTCCTGACTTTC
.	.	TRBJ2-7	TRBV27	CASSSSGLYEQYF	TGTGCCAGCAGTTCGTCCGGACTTTACGAGCAGTACTTC
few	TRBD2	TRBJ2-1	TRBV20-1	CSARDPGLGLVDEQFF	TGCAGTGCTAGAGATCCGGGACTAGGGCTAGTGGATGAGCAGTTCTTC
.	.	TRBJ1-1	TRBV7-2	CASSLERQGNTEAFF	TGTGCCAGCAGCTTAGAGAGGCAGGGAAACACTGAAGCTTTCTTT
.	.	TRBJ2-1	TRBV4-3	CASSHRFAGPASNEQFF	TGCGCCAGCAGCCATCGGTTCGCAGGGCCAGCGTCCAATGAGCAGTTCTTC
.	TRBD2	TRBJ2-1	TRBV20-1	CSARSSGSYEQFF	TGCAGTGCTAGGTCTAGCGGGAGTTATGAGCAGTTCTTC
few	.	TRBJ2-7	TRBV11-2	CASSHPGSEQYF	TGTGCCAGCAGCCATCCCGGCAGCGAGCAGTACTTC
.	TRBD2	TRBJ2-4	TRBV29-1	CSGYSGSPENIQYF	TGCAGCGGATATAGCGGGAGTCCGGAGAACATTCAGTACTTC
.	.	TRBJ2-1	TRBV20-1	CSAREGLYNEQFF	TGCAGTGCTAGAGAGGGGTTGTACAATGAGCAGTTCTTC